At least ten counts were recorded for the clone carrying this TCR beta chain. Its matching antigen is unknown. V gave up 5 bases and J gave up 6 bases, with 12 bases separating them. CDR1 and CDR2 from the germline V gene are SGHNT and YENEEA. The CDR3 runs to 13 residues. Diagnoses used clinical symptoms, serum thyroxine and TRAb, thyroid ultrasound and orbital computed tomography. An approximately 9.8 ml volume of fresh peripheral blood provided the PBMCs. These data originate in a study of T cells in Graves' hyperthyroidism and ophthalmopathy. On the study more broadly: Peripheral blood was taken when the disease was first diagnosed, before any treatment began. Study results and limitations: By a 13 V-J model, ophthalmopathy was set apart from stable hyperthyroidism.

RNA transcripts were the template for amplifying TCR beta CDR3 regions. When the TCR CDR3 underwent first-round RT-PCR, the HTBI primer set was used. TCRdb passed the multiplex PCR reads through MiXCR, listing each CDR3 protein once. The sample comprises 250,000 to 350,000 distinct CDR3 sequences, 15% to 20% of which are singletons, and roughly 53% rests with the top ten. The sample taken for sequencing was blood. This TCR was recovered from a woman aged 60 to 75 with Graves' ophthalmopathy. The chain is built from TRBV11-3 and TRBJ2-3; D is perhaps TRBD2 (5 bases). This CDR3 reads CASSPTGKDTQYF. DNA for the CDR3: TGTGCCAGCAGCCCGACGGGGAAGGATACGCAGTATTTT.